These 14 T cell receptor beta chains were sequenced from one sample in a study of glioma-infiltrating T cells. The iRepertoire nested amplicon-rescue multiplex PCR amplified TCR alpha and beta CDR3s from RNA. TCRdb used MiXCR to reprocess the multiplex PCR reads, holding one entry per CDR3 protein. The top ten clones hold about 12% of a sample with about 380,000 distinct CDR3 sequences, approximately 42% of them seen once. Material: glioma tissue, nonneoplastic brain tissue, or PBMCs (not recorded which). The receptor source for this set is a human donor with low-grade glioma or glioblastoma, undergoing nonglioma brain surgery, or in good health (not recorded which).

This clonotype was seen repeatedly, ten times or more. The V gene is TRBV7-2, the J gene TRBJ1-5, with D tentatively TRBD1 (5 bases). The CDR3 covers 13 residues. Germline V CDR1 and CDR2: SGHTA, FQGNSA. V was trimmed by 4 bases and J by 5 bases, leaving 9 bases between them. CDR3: CASSSRGDQPQHF. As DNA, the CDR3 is TGTGCCAGCAGCTCCAGAGGGGATCAGCCCCAGCATTTT.

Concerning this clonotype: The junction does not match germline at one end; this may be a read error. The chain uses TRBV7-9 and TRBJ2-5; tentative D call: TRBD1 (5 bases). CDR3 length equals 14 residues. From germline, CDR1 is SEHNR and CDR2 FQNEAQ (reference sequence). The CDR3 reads CACSLWGSQETQYF. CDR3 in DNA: TGTGCCTGCAGCTTATGGGGCAGCCAAGAGACCCAGTACTTC.

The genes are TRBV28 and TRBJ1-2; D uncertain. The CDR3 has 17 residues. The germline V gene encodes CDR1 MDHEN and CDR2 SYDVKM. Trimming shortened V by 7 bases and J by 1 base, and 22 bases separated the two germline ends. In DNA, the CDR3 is TGTGCCAGCACCCGACCAGCCTGGTGGCTCGGTAACTATGGCTACACCTTC. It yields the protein CASTRPAWWLGNYGYTF.

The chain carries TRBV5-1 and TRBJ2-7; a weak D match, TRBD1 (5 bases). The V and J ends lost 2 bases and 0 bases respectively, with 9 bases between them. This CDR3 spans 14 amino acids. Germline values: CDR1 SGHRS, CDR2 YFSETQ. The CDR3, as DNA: TGCGCCAGCAGCTTCTCAGGGTTCTCCTACGAGCAGTACTTC. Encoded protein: CASSFSGFSYEQYF.

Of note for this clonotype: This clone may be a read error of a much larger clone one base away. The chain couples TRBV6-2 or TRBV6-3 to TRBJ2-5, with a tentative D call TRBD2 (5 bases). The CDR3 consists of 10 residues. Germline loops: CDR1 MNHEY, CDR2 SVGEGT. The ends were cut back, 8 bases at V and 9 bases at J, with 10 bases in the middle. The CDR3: CASRSEAQYF. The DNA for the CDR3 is TGTGCCAGCCGTTCGGAGGCCCAGTACTTC.

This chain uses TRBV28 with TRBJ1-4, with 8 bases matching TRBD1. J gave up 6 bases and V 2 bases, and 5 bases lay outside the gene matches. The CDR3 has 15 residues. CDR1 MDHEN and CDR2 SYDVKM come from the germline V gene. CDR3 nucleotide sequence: TGTGCCAGCAGTTTAGTAGGGACAGGCGATGAAAAACTGTTTTTT. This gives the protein CASSLVGTGDEKLFF.

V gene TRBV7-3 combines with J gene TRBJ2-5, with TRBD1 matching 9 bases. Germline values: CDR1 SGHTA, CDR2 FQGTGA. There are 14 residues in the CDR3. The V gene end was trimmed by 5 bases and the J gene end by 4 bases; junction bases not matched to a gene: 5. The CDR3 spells CASSPGTGRETQYF. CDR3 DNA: TGTGCCAGCAGCCCCGGGACAGGGAGAGAGACCCAGTACTTC.

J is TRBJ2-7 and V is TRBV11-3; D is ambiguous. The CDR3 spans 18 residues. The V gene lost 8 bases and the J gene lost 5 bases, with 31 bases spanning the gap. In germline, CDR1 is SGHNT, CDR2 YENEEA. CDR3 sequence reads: CASPLAFSAGSPTDEQYF. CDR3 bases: TGTGCCAGCCCCTTAGCTTTCAGTGCAGGCTCACCGACGGACGAGCAGTACTTC. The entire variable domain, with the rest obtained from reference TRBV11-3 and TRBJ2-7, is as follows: EAGVVQSPRYKIIEKKQPVAFWCNPISGHNTLYWYLQNLGQGPELLIRYENEEAVDDSQLPKDRFSAERLKGVDSTLKIQPAELGDSAVYLCASPLAFSAGSPTDEQYFGPGTRLTVT.

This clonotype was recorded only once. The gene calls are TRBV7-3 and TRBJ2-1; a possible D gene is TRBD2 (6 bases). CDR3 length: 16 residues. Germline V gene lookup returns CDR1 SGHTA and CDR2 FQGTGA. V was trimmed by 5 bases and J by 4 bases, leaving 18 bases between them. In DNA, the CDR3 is TGTGCCAGCAGCCCAGATAGCGGAAGGTCGTACAATGAGCAGTTCTTC. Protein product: CASSPDSGRSYNEQFF.

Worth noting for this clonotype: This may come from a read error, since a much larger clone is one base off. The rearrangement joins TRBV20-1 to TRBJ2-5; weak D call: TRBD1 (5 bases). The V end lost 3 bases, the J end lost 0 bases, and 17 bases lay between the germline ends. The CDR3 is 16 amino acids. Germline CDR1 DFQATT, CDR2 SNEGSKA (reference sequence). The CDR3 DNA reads TGCAGTGCTAGGTCGTGGCAGGGATCGTACCAAGAGACCCAGTACTTC. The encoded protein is CSARSWQGSYQETQYF.

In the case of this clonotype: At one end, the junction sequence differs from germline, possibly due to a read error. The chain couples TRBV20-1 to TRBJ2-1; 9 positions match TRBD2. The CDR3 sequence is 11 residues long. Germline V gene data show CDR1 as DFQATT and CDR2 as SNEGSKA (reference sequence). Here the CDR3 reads CSASQREVQLF. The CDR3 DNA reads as TGCAGTGCTTCTCAGCGGGAGGTTCAGCTCTTC.

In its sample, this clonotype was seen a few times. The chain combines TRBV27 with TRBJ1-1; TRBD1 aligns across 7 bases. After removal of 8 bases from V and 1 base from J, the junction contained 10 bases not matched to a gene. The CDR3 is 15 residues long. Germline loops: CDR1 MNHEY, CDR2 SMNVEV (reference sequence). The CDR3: CASHSGQAKNTEAFF. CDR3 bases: TGTGCCAGCCACTCTGGACAGGCGAAGAACACTGAAGCTTTCTTT.

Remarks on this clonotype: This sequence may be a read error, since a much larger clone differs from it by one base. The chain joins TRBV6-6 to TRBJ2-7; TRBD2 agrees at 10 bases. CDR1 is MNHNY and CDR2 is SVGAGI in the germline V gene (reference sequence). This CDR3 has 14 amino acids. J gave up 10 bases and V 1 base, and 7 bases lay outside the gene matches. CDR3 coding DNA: TGTGCCAGCAGTTACTTTAGGACTAGCGGAGACCAGTACTTC. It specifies CASSYFRTSGDQYF.

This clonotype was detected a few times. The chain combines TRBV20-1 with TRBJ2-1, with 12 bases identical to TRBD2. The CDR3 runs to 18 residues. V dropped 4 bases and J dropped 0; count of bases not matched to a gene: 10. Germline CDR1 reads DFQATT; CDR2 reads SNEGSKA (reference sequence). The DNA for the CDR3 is TGCAGTGCTACCCGCCTAGCGGGAGGGCCGAGCTCCTACAATGAGCAGTTCTTC. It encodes CSATRLAGGPSSYNEQFF.